The T cell receptor beta chain described here comes from a study of spatial heterogeneity in lung cancer. Study summary: Matched bulk RNA-seq yielded a T cell module score, and TCR transcript counts in tumor regions correlated strongly with that score. Study observations and caveats: Mutation counts in tumors were tracked by counts of expanded intratumoral alpha and beta TCRs.

The time point denotes: sample taken at primary tumor resection. Whole RNA, isolated from tumor, nontumor lung or frozen PBMC, was sequenced without prior sorting. TCRdb itself ran the 5' RACE reads through MiXCR, one entry per CDR3 protein. The table lists over 25,000 distinct CDR3 sequences, more than 5.5% of them singletons. A note on this clonotype: Its antigen remains unknown.

This CDR3 comprises 13 residues. V dropped 6 bases and J dropped 9 bases, with 18 bases sitting between them. The germline V gene has CDR1 WNHNN and CDR2 SYGVQD (reference sequence). The sequenced sample was lung tumor tissue, obtained at surgery. This TCR was sampled from a male donor with early-stage non-small cell lung cancer. The rearrangement uses TRBV10-1 and TRBJ2-7, with D possibly matching TRBD2 (5 bases). Here the CDR3 reads CASSKPPGSVQYF. The DNA for the CDR3 is TGCGCCAGCAGCAAGCCTCCGGGGAGCGTGCAGTACTTC.